This T cell receptor beta chain stems from a study of regulatory T cells in long-lasting Graves disease. Trimming pared 5 bases from V and 0 bases from J, leaving 14 bases between. Looked up from germline, CDR1 is SGHNT and CDR2 is YENEEA. The CDR3 has 16 residues. Construction of the TCR beta libraries employed iRepertoire HTBI primers in conjunction with Arm-PCR of CDR3 regions. TCRdb processed the multiplex PCR reads anew with MiXCR; each CDR3 protein has one entry. The table records hundreds of thousands of distinct CDR3 sequences, about 15% of them present only once. This clonotype occurred a few times. Time point of the sample: newly diagnosed GD, antithyroid drugs for less than 3 months. Researchers made the TCR library from RNA that was extracted from PBMCs. The data also belong to a second study, concerning T cells in Graves' hyperthyroidism and ophthalmopathy.

This clonotype was sampled from a woman in her 30s with Graves disease. This chain uses TRBV11-3 with TRBJ2-1; tentative D call: TRBD1 (6 bases). Sequenced here: peripheral blood mononuclear cells (PBMCs), sampled at new diagnosis, from a patient treated with antithyroid drugs. CDR3 amino acids: CASSAQGPSSYNEQFF. Here the CDR3 DNA reads TGTGCCAGCAGCGCACAGGGTCCTAGCTCCTACAATGAGCAGTTCTTC.